This T cell receptor beta chain is from a study of T cell changes during pregnancy in multiple sclerosis. The germline V gene has CDR1 MDHEN and CDR2 SYDVKM. V lost 6 bases, J lost 5 bases, and 6 bases stayed unmatched. The CDR3 covers 13 residues. Only in-frame clones appear in the TCRdb table, and some are missing; sequencing was by immunoSEQ multiplex PCR. The data show 90,000 to 130,000 clones, around nine tenths seen once. The chain links TRBV28 to TRBJ2-7, with 8 bases matching TRBD1. The input for sequencing was peripheral blood, taken in the third trimester of pregnancy. This TCR was sampled from a female donor with multiple sclerosis, enrolled in a pregnancy study. The CDR3 nucleotides are TGTGCCAGCAGGTACAGGGGGTACAACGAGCAGTACTTC. It yields the protein CASRYRGYNEQYF.